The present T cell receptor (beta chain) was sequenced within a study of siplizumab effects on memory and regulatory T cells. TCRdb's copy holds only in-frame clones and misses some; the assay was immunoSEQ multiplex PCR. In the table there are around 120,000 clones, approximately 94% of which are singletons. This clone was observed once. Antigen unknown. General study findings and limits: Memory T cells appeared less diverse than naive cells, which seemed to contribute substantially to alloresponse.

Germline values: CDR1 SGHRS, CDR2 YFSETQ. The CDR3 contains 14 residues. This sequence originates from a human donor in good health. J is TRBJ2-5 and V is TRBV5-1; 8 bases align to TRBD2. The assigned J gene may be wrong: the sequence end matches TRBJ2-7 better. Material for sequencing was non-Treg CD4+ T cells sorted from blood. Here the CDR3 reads CASSSGGVPYEQYF. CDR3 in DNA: TGCGCCAGCAGCTCCGGGGGGGTACCCTACGAGCAGTACTTC.